A selection of T cell receptor beta chains follows, all from one sample in a study of T cell responses to AZD1222 COVID-19 vaccine. Clones were read by immunoSEQ multiplex PCR, and TCRdb kept only the in-frame ones, dropping some. Here the sample spans approximately 100,000 clones, about 92% being singletons. Sequenced here: peripheral blood, sampled on day 0 of AZD1222 vaccination. The receptors were sampled from an adult in good health. The CDR3 runs from the conserved cysteine through the conserved F or W. A D gene is named only where the DNA matches it firmly. The listing skips clone size in some rows; elsewhere it reads once, few, many or a size class.

abundance	v_gene	j_gene	d_gene	CDR3aa	CDR3nt
.	TRBV10-2	TRBJ1-6	.	CASRQGFGDSPLHF	TGCGCCAGCAGGCAGGGATTCGGTGATTCACCCCTCCACTTT
.	TRBV3-1/TRBV3-2	TRBJ2-5	.	CASSQEPRTPETQYF	TGTGCCAGCAGCCAAGAGCCACGCACTCCAGAGACCCAGTACTTC
.	TRBV30	TRBJ1-5	TRBD1	CAWSVQGDWNQPQHF	TGTGCCTGGAGTGTACAGGGGGATTGGAATCAGCCCCAGCATTTT
.	TRBV29-1	TRBJ2-7	.	CSVGGQIPGLSSYEQYF	TGCAGCGTAGGTGGTCAGATACCAGGACTTAGCTCCTACGAGCAGTACTTC
few	TRBV9	TRBJ2-7	.	CASSVSPTSYEQYF	TGTGCCAGCAGCGTTAGTCCGACCTCCTACGAGCAGTACTTC
once	TRBV5-1	TRBJ2-1	TRBD2	CASSVAGGDNEQFF	TGCGCCAGCAGTGTAGCGGGAGGGGACAATGAGCAGTTCTTC
.	TRBV15	TRBJ1-5	.	CATSRDIQGWHQPQHF	TGTGCCACCAGCAGAGACATACAGGGTTGGCATCAGCCCCAGCATTTT
.	TRBV13	TRBJ2-1	TRBD1	CASRGGQGNNEQFF	TGTGCCAGCCGCGGCGGACAGGGGAACAATGAGCAGTTCTTC
.	TRBV28	TRBJ2-5	.	CATAAVQETQYF	TGTGCCACAGCGGCGGTGCAAGAGACCCAGTACTTC
.	TRBV29-1	TRBJ2-3	.	CSGGRVGGDTQYF	TGCAGCGGGGGCCGGGTCGGAGGAGATACGCAGTATTTT
few	TRBV7-2	TRBJ1-1	.	CASSPQGTSTEAFF	TGTGCCAGCAGCCCTCAAGGTACGAGCACTGAAGCTTTCTTT
.	TRBV4-2	TRBJ2-7	.	CASSQGGQDRYEQYF	TGTGCCAGCAGCCAAGGCGGGCAGGACCGATACGAGCAGTACTTC
.	TRBV2	TRBJ1-6	.	CASSEQGNNSPLHF	TGTGCCAGCAGTGAACAGGGGAATAATTCACCCCTCCACTTT
.	TRBV11-3	TRBJ1-1	TRBD1	CASSLDGGQLNTEAFF	TGTGCCAGCAGCTTAGATGGGGGACAGTTGAACACTGAAGCTTTCTTT
once	TRBV19	TRBJ1-5	TRBD1	CASNSLPGTGYNQPQHF	TGTGCCAGTAACTCACTTCCCGGGACAGGGTACAATCAGCCCCAGCATTTT
.	TRBV5-4	TRBJ2-7	.	CASSGQTDAYEQYF	TGTGCCAGCAGCGGGCAGACTGACGCCTACGAGCAGTACTTC
.	TRBV18	TRBJ2-5	.	CASSPVRETQYF	TGTGCCAGCTCACCGGTTCGGGAGACCCAGTACTTC
.	TRBV28	TRBJ2-7	.	CASSRGRREQYF	TGTGCCAGCAGCCGCGGACGGAGGGAGCAGTACTTC
.	TRBV6-1	TRBJ1-1	.	CASSLGRGHEAFF	TGTGCCAGCAGTCTCGGACGGGGACATGAAGCTTTCTTT
once	TRBV27	TRBJ1-1	.	CASSRHPNTEAFF	TGTGCCAGCAGTAGACACCCGAACACTGAAGCTTTCTTT
.	TRBV29-1	TRBJ2-7	TRBD1	CSVPGQSYEQYF	TGCAGCGTTCCGGGACAGTCCTACGAGCAGTACTTC
once	TRBV5-6	TRBJ1-1	.	CASKPGENTEAFF	TGTGCCAGCAAACCAGGCGAGAACACTGAAGCTTTCTTT